The clone carrying this T cell receptor (beta chain) was recorded only once. Data came from immunoSEQ multiplex PCR; TCRdb stores just in-frame clones and leaves some out. The sample contains about 370,000 clones, roughly 86% of which appear only once. Germline assignment: CDR1 SGHDT and CDR2 YYEEEE. Trimming shortened V by 2 bases and J by 6 bases, and 6 bases separated the two germline ends. The CDR3 sequence is 12 residues long. The record originates from a study of blood T cell repertoires in COVID-19. This TCR was recovered from a young woman who had recovered from COVID-19. Sequenced sample: PBMCs or T cells enriched from blood (not recorded which). V and J are TRBV5-6 and TRBJ2-1; no clear D gene. This CDR3 reads CASSFEVNEQFF. The DNA of the CDR3 is TGTGCCAGCAGCTTTGAGGTCAATGAGCAGTTCTTC.